The rows below give T cell receptor beta chains drawn from one sample of a study of blood T cell repertoires in COVID-19. Only in-frame clones appear in the TCRdb table, and some are missing; sequencing was by immunoSEQ multiplex PCR. The sample lists about 170,000 clones; around 84% were seen once. The sequenced sample was peripheral blood. These TCRs come from a woman in her 70s with COVID-19, enrolled during active disease. Both conserved end residues are part of each CDR3. D genes are given only for firm matches. The listing skips clone size in some rows; elsewhere it reads once, few, many or a size class.

clone_size	d_call	v_call	j_call	cdr3_nt	cdr3_aa
.	TRBD2	TRBV19	TRBJ2-5	TGTGCCAGTAGTATCGAACGGGGACTAGCGCGACAAGAGACCCAGTACTTC	CASSIERGLARQETQYF
.	TRBD1	TRBV12-5	TRBJ1-1	TGTGCTAGTGGCCCCGGGACAGCTAACACTGAAGCTTTCTTT	CASGPGTANTEAFF
.	TRBD1	TRBV7-2	TRBJ2-4	TGTGCCAGCAGCTTCGACAGGGATACGGCTATAGACATTCAGTACTTC	CASSFDRDTAIDIQYF
.	TRBD2	TRBV10-3	TRBJ2-1	TGTGCCATCAGTGAGGGTGTAGCGGGAGTAGGGGGAAATGAGCAGTTCTTC	CAISEGVAGVGGNEQFF
few	.	TRBV12-5	TRBJ1-1	TGTGCTAGTGGTTTGGTCAGTACTGAAGCTTTCTTT	CASGLVSTEAFF
many	.	TRBV19	TRBJ1-6	TGTGCCAGTAGTATGGGACTTCAGAATTCACCCCTCCACTTT	CASSMGLQNSPLHF
once	.	TRBV6-2/TRBV6-3	TRBJ2-5	TGTGCCAGCAGTTACTCCCCGGGGAAGGAGACCCAGTACTTC	CASSYSPGKETQYF
once	.	TRBV16	TRBJ1-6	TGTGCCAGCAGCCAAGAGACAGTCCTGGGGTCACCCCTCCACTTT	CASSQETVLGSPLHF
.	.	TRBV6-1	TRBJ2-2	TGTGCCAGCAGTGAAGCGCTTTGGCCTGGGAACACCGGGGAGCTGTTTTTT	CASSEALWPGNTGELFF
.	.	TRBV7-8	TRBJ2-6	TGTGCCAGCAGCTTCGTCTCTGGGGCCAACGTCCTGACTTTC	CASSFVSGANVLTF
.	.	TRBV7-9	TRBJ1-4	TGTGCCAGCGTGGGCAGTAAGATGGCAACTAATGAAAAACTGTTTTTT	CASVGSKMATNEKLFF
.	TRBD2	TRBV7-9	TRBJ2-3	TGTGCCAGCAGCTTAGCCGCTAGCGGGACTGGCACAGATACGCAGTATTTT	CASSLAASGTGTDTQYF
.	.	TRBV19	TRBJ2-2	TGTGCCAGTAGTATAGGGGCCACCGGGGAGCTGTTTTTT	CASSIGATGELFF
.	TRBD1	TRBV7-9	TRBJ1-2	TGTGCCAGCAGCTTCTCGGACAGGGGAGGCTACACCTTC	CASSFSDRGGYTF
.	TRBD1	TRBV5-6	TRBJ2-1	TGTGCCAGCAGCGCCGGGACAGGGGGCGCCGTACATGAGCAGTTCTTC	CASSAGTGGAVHEQFF
.	.	TRBV28	TRBJ2-7	TGTGCCAGCAGTTTAGAGGGAGGAGTCTACGAGCAGTACTTC	CASSLEGGVYEQYF
.	TRBD2	TRBV5-1	TRBJ2-1	TGCGCCAGCAGCTTGGGCGGGGGGCAGTTCTTC	CASSLGGGQFF
once	.	TRBV19	TRBJ1-5	TGTGCCAGTAGTTTTTTCCCCCTGGCCGGGGGGTTTCAGCCCCAGCATTTT	CASSFFPLAGGFQPQHF
.	TRBD1	TRBV10-3	TRBJ1-3	TGTGCCATCAGTGGACAGGGTTTCTCTGGAAACACCATATATTTT	CAISGQGFSGNTIYF
few	.	TRBV9	TRBJ1-2	TGTGCCAGCAGCGTAGCTGCGACAGGATCCTATGGCTACACCTTC	CASSVAATGSYGYTF
.	.	TRBV30	TRBJ2-1	TGTGCCTGGAGCGGCGGGATGGGCTCCTACAATGAGCAGTTCTTC	CAWSGGMGSYNEQFF
.	.	TRBV6-5	TRBJ1-1	TGTGCCAGCGGCCCCTCCAGAATGAACACTGAAGCTTTCTTT	CASGPSRMNTEAFF
.	TRBD1	TRBV5-6	TRBJ2-2	TGTGCCAGCAGCTTGGGCGGGACAGGGGGAACCGGGGAGCTGTTTTTT	CASSLGGTGGTGELFF
.	.	TRBV29-1	TRBJ1-2	TGCAGCGTTGAAGTTGGTATCGGGGCGAAGCAACGGGAGGGCTACACCTTC	CSVEVGIGAKQREGYTF
.	TRBD1	TRBV2	TRBJ1-2	TGTGCCAGCAGTGAACTCAACCCGCGACAGGGGGTGGGGGGCTACACCTTC	CASSELNPRQGVGGYTF
.	.	TRBV30	TRBJ1-2	TGTGCCTGGAGTGTCCCCGGACATGTTCATGGCTACACCTTC	CAWSVPGHVHGYTF
.	.	TRBV6-5	TRBJ1-2	TGTGCCAGCAGGAAACGGACAGCTAACTATGGCTACACCTTC	CASRKRTANYGYTF
.	.	TRBV27	TRBJ1-2	TGTGCCAGCAGTTTATTGGGGAGCCTACACTATGGCTACACCTTC	CASSLLGSLHYGYTF
.	.	TRBV7-3	TRBJ1-6	TGTGCCAGCAGCTTAACGGAACCAGGCCGCTCACCCCTCCACTTT	CASSLTEPGRSPLHF
.	.	TRBV20-1	TRBJ1-3	TGCAGCGCCTATCGAGACACCATATATTTT	CSAYRDTIYF
.	.	TRBV11-3	TRBJ1-5	TGTGCCAGCAGCTCGAGGGCGCACTTAGTGAATCAGCCCCAGCATTTT	CASSSRAHLVNQPQHF
.	TRBD2	TRBV2	TRBJ2-1	TGTGCCAGCAGACCCGGAGCTAGCGGGAGGGCCAGTGAGCAGTTCTTC	CASRPGASGRASEQFF
.	TRBD1	TRBV11-2	TRBJ1-2	TGTGCCAGCAGCGAAAGACAGGGGGCGCTGAGCTACACCTTC	CASSERQGALSYTF
.	TRBD2	TRBV9	TRBJ2-5	TGTGCCAGCAGCGTGTCCACTAGCGGACAAGAGACCCAGTACTTC	CASSVSTSGQETQYF
.	.	TRBV30	TRBJ1-1	TGTGCCTGGAGGCAGGGTTCTCACACTGAAGCTTTCTTT	CAWRQGSHTEAFF
.	TRBD2	TRBV30	TRBJ2-3	TGTGCCTGGAGTGTAATCCTAGCGGGGACCACAGATACGCAGTATTTT	CAWSVILAGTTDTQYF
.	.	TRBV5-1	TRBJ1-2	TGCGCCAGCAGCAGGTCCGGACAGACCTATGGCTACACCTTC	CASSRSGQTYGYTF
few	.	TRBV9	TRBJ1-2	TGTGCCAGCAGCTCTCAAAGGGGTTCCTTCTATGGCTACACCTTC	CASSSQRGSFYGYTF
.	TRBD1	TRBV24-1	TRBJ2-3	TGTGCCACTGGGGACAGGGTTATCAATACGCAGTATTTT	CATGDRVINTQYF
.	.	TRBV16	TRBJ2-1	TGTGCCAGCAGCCAATCCCGCCTAGCCGGGTTCTTC	CASSQSRLAGFF
.	.	TRBV5-1	TRBJ1-2	TGCGCCAGCAGCTTGGAACAGAACTATGGCTACACCTTC	CASSLEQNYGYTF
.	.	TRBV27	TRBJ2-6	TGTGCCAGCAGTTCGGGTGTCGGGTCTGGGGCCAACGTCCTGACTTTC	CASSSGVGSGANVLTF
.	TRBD2	TRBV18	TRBJ2-1	TGTGCCAGCTCACAAGCGGGAGGGACCTACAATGAGCAGTTCTTC	CASSQAGGTYNEQFF
.	.	TRBV2	TRBJ2-7	TGTGCCACCAGGAAAGGCAGGGTGAACTACGAGCAGTACTTC	CATRKGRVNYEQYF
.	.	TRBV28	TRBJ2-7	TGTGCCAGCAGTCCTCTGACATTCGCCTACGAGCAGTACTTC	CASSPLTFAYEQYF
few	TRBD2	TRBV7-9	TRBJ2-5	TGTGCCAGCAGCTTCCTAGCGGGAGTGGAGACCCAGTACTTC	CASSFLAGVETQYF
once	TRBD2	TRBV6-6	TRBJ2-3	TGTGCCAGCTTAACGTCCAGCGGGGGGGGCACAGATACGCAGTATTTT	CASLTSSGGGTDTQYF
.	TRBD2	TRBV24-1	TRBJ2-2	TGTGCCACCAGTGATGCTAGCGGGAGAGTCACCGGGGAGCTGTTTTTT	CATSDASGRVTGELFF
.	TRBD2	TRBV15	TRBJ2-2	TGTGCCACCAGCAGAGCGTGGAGCGGGAGAGACGGCGGGGAGCTGTTTTTT	CATSRAWSGRDGGELFF
.	.	TRBV5-1	TRBJ1-2	TGCGCCAGCAGCTTGGGCAGAGACTCTAACTATGGCTACACCTTC	CASSLGRDSNYGYTF
.	.	TRBV15	TRBJ2-5	TGTGCCACCAGCCGCCAGTTTTTGGAGACCCAGTACTTC	CATSRQFLETQYF
few	TRBD1	TRBV5-6	TRBJ1-5	TGTGCCAGCAGCCCCGGGACAGGGGGCCCTCAGCCCCAGCATTTT	CASSPGTGGPQPQHF
.	TRBD1	TRBV5-1	TRBJ1-1	TGCGCCAGCAGCTTGGACGGGACAGGGATCACTGAAGCTTTCTTT	CASSLDGTGITEAFF
once	.	TRBV12-3/TRBV12-4	TRBJ2-7	TGTGCCAGCGCCCGAGGTAGGTTAAACGAGCAGTACTTC	CASARGRLNEQYF
.	TRBD1	TRBV27	TRBJ1-4	TGTGCCAGCCCTCAGGGGGACAGGGAGGGGTCTAATGAAAAACTGTTTTTT	CASPQGDREGSNEKLFF